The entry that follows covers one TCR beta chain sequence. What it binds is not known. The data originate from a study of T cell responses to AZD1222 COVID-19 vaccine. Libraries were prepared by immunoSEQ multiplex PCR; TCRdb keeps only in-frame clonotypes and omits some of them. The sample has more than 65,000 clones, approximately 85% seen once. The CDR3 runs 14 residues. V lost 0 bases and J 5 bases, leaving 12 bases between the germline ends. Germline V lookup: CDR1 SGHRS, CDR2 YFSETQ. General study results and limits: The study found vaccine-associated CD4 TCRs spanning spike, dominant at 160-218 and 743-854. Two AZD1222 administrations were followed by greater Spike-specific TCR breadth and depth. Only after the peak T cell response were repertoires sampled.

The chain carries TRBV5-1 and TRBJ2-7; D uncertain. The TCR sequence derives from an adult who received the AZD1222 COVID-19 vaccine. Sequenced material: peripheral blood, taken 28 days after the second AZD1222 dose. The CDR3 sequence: CASSLGRPPNEQYF. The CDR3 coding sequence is TGCGCCAGCAGCTTGGGTCGGCCCCCAAACGAGCAGTACTTC.